A selection of T cell receptor beta chains follows, all from one sample in a study. TCRdb passed the 5' RACE reads through MiXCR, listing each CDR3 protein once. This sample has some 44,000 distinct CDR3 sequences, with around 28% found just once. The sequenced material came from tumor-infiltrating memory CD4+ T cells sorted from the breast tumor. The source is a female donor with breast cancer. The CDR3 runs from the conserved cysteine through the conserved F or W. Fields, in order: V gene, D gene, clone size, J gene, CDR3 DNA, CDR3 protein. The D gene is left open where the match is weak. Size tells how often a clone was seen (once, few, many) or the class of an expanded clone, and some rows leave it out.

v_call: TRBV7-2
d_call: -
clone_size: few
j_call: TRBJ2-7
cdr3_nt: TGTGCCAGCAGCGCCTACAGGGCCTACGAGCAGTACTTC
cdr3_aa: CASSAYRAYEQYF

v_call: TRBV7-9
d_call: TRBD1
clone_size: -
j_call: TRBJ1-1
cdr3_nt: TGTGCCAGCAGCCCTAGCCCGACAGGGCCGTACACTGAAGCTTCCTTT
cdr3_aa: CASSPSPTGPYTEASF

v_call: TRBV20-1
d_call: TRBD2
clone_size: -
j_call: TRBJ2-2
cdr3_nt: TGCAGTGCTACGGGACTAGCGGGAACCGGGGAGCTGTTTTTT
cdr3_aa: CSATGLAGTGELFF

v_call: TRBV28
d_call: -
clone_size: -
j_call: TRBJ1-2
cdr3_nt: TGTGCCAGCAGTTCTTATTCATCCCGGACCGCTATCGATGGCTACACCTTC
cdr3_aa: CASSSYSSRTAIDGYTF

v_call: TRBV27
d_call: -
clone_size: -
j_call: TRBJ2-3
cdr3_nt: TGTGCCAGCGGGCCGGCTTTAAGCACAGATACGCAGTATTTT
cdr3_aa: CASGPALSTDTQYF

v_call: TRBV6-5
d_call: -
clone_size: many
j_call: TRBJ2-3
cdr3_nt: TGTGCCAGCAGTTCGACAGATACGCAGTATTTT
cdr3_aa: CASSSTDTQYF

v_call: TRBV20-1
d_call: -
clone_size: -
j_call: TRBJ2-1
cdr3_nt: TGCAGTGGAGGGGAGCGGACACGCCCCCTTGACAATGAGCAGTTCTTC
cdr3_aa: CSGGERTRPLDNEQFF

v_call: TRBV9
d_call: TRBD2
clone_size: -
j_call: TRBJ2-1
cdr3_nt: TGTGCCAGCAGCGTAGGTGGTAGGGAGGGTGAGCAGTTCTTC
cdr3_aa: CASSVGGREGEQFF

v_call: TRBV12-3/TRBV12-4
d_call: -
clone_size: -
j_call: TRBJ2-1
cdr3_nt: TGTGCCAGCAGTTCATCCGAGACAACTGATGAGCAGCTCTTC
cdr3_aa: CASSSSETTDEQLF

v_call: TRBV7-2
d_call: TRBD2
clone_size: -
j_call: TRBJ2-7
cdr3_nt: TGTGCCAGCAGCGGAGGTAGAAGTAGCGGGACCTACGAGCAGTACTTC
cdr3_aa: CASSGGRSSGTYEQYF

v_call: TRBV7-3
d_call: -
clone_size: many
j_call: TRBJ2-3
cdr3_nt: TGTGCCAGCAGCCCATTTCCTAGCACAGATACGCAGTATTTT
cdr3_aa: CASSPFPSTDTQYF

v_call: TRBV5-1
d_call: TRBD1
clone_size: few
j_call: TRBJ2-1
cdr3_nt: TGCGCCAGCAGCTTGGGGACAGGTCAATCAAATGAGCAGTTCTTC
cdr3_aa: CASSLGTGQSNEQFF

v_call: TRBV6-5
d_call: TRBD1
clone_size: few
j_call: TRBJ2-7
cdr3_nt: TGTGCCAGCAGTTACGACAGGGGAGATTACGAGCAGTACTTC
cdr3_aa: CASSYDRGDYEQYF

v_call: TRBV12-3/TRBV12-4
d_call: TRBD1
clone_size: many
j_call: TRBJ2-7
cdr3_nt: TGTGCCAGCAGTCCCGACAGGGTGGGCTACGAGCAGTACTTC
cdr3_aa: CASSPDRVGYEQYF

v_call: TRBV5-1
d_call: TRBD2
clone_size: many
j_call: TRBJ2-3
cdr3_nt: TGCGCCAGCAGCACCCCCGGACTAGCGGGACCCACAGATACGCAGTATTTT
cdr3_aa: CASSTPGLAGPTDTQYF

v_call: TRBV5-1
d_call: -
clone_size: few
j_call: TRBJ2-1
cdr3_nt: TGTGCCAGCAGCTTGTTGGGGAACACCTACAATGAGCAGTTCTTC
cdr3_aa: CASSLLGNTYNEQFF

v_call: TRBV11-2
d_call: -
clone_size: -
j_call: TRBJ2-7
cdr3_nt: TGTGCCAGCAGCTTTGCGGGACAAGTCTCCTACGAGCAGTACTTC
cdr3_aa: CASSFAGQVSYEQYF

v_call: TRBV5-1
d_call: -
clone_size: few
j_call: TRBJ2-3
cdr3_nt: TGCGCCAGCGGGACACAAGCTAGCACAGATACGCAGTATTTT
cdr3_aa: CASGTQASTDTQYF

v_call: TRBV27
d_call: -
clone_size: many
j_call: TRBJ2-3
cdr3_nt: TGTGCCAGCAGTTTAACGTCCGATACGCAGTATTTT
cdr3_aa: CASSLTSDTQYF

v_call: TRBV18
d_call: -
clone_size: -
j_call: TRBJ1-4
cdr3_nt: TGTGCCAGCTCACCTTCATCTGAGGCCCTGCAACTGTTTTTT
cdr3_aa: CASSPSSEALQLFF

v_call: TRBV20-1
d_call: -
clone_size: -
j_call: TRBJ1-1
cdr3_nt: TGCAGTGCTAGTGAGGCCAGGGGCACTGAAGCTTTCTTT
cdr3_aa: CSASEARGTEAFF

v_call: TRBV3-1
d_call: -
clone_size: -
j_call: TRBJ1-2
cdr3_nt: TGTGCCAGCAAAGGGGTTTATGGCTACACCTTC
cdr3_aa: CASKGVYGYTF

v_call: TRBV4-2
d_call: -
clone_size: -
j_call: TRBJ2-6
cdr3_nt: TGTGCCAGCAGCCAAGATCCCGTGGGAATTCCCGGGGCCAACGTCCTGACTTTC
cdr3_aa: CASSQDPVGIPGANVLTF

v_call: TRBV12-3/TRBV12-4
d_call: -
clone_size: -
j_call: TRBJ1-2
cdr3_nt: TGTGCCAGCAGTTTCTCCCTCAGACAACTCCAGCGGTATGGCTACACCTTC
cdr3_aa: CASSFSLRQLQRYGYTF

v_call: TRBV12-3/TRBV12-4
d_call: TRBD2
clone_size: few
j_call: TRBJ2-7
cdr3_nt: TGTGCCAGCAGTCTCATAGCGGGAGTTTGGGAGCAGTACTTC
cdr3_aa: CASSLIAGVWEQYF

v_call: TRBV27
d_call: TRBD1
clone_size: -
j_call: TRBJ2-5
cdr3_nt: TGTGCCAGCTCAACGTACAGGGGTGGAGAGACCCAGTACTTC
cdr3_aa: CASSTYRGGETQYF

v_call: TRBV4-1
d_call: TRBD2
clone_size: many
j_call: TRBJ2-1
cdr3_nt: TGCGCCAGCAGCCTGGGACTAGCGGGAGAAAATGAGCAGTTCTTC
cdr3_aa: CASSLGLAGENEQFF

v_call: TRBV27
d_call: -
clone_size: -
j_call: TRBJ2-1
cdr3_nt: TGTGCCAGCAACGCCGGCGCGTCTTTCCGCAATGAGCAGTTCTTC
cdr3_aa: CASNAGASFRNEQFF

v_call: TRBV2
d_call: -
clone_size: few
j_call: TRBJ2-3
cdr3_nt: TGTGCCAGCAGTGTTCTCAGCACAGATACGCAGTATTTT
cdr3_aa: CASSVLSTDTQYF

v_call: TRBV9
d_call: TRBD2
clone_size: -
j_call: TRBJ2-3
cdr3_nt: TGTGCCAGCCTGTTGAGGGAGGGCCCCACAGATACGCAGTATTTT
cdr3_aa: CASLLREGPTDTQYF

v_call: TRBV4-1
d_call: TRBD1
clone_size: -
j_call: TRBJ2-7
cdr3_nt: TGCGCCAGCAGCCAGCCGGGACAGGGGGCCTACGAGCAGTACTTC
cdr3_aa: CASSQPGQGAYEQYF

v_call: TRBV27
d_call: TRBD1
clone_size: -
j_call: TRBJ1-5
cdr3_nt: TGTGCCAGCAGTTGGACAGGGAATCAGCCCCAGCATTTT
cdr3_aa: CASSWTGNQPQHF

v_call: TRBV28
d_call: TRBD1
clone_size: few
j_call: TRBJ1-3
cdr3_nt: TGTGCCAGCAGTCCGACAGGGGGCATAGACACCATATATTTT
cdr3_aa: CASSPTGGIDTIYF

v_call: TRBV30
d_call: TRBD1
clone_size: -
j_call: TRBJ2-2
cdr3_nt: TGTGCCTGGAGAGGGACAGTTGCCGGGGAGCTGTTTTTT
cdr3_aa: CAWRGTVAGELFF

v_call: TRBV4-1
d_call: TRBD1
clone_size: -
j_call: TRBJ1-1
cdr3_nt: TGCACCAGCAGCCAGTACACAGGGGGCACTGAAGCTTTCTTT
cdr3_aa: CTSSQYTGGTEAFF

v_call: TRBV18
d_call: -
clone_size: -
j_call: TRBJ1-1
cdr3_nt: TGTGCCAGCTCACCACCAGGTTCCTACACTGAAGCTTTCTTT
cdr3_aa: CASSPPGSYTEAFF

v_call: TRBV11-3
d_call: -
clone_size: -
j_call: TRBJ2-2
cdr3_nt: TGTGCCAGCAGTCTGACAGGGTACAGGGGAGGCACCGGGGAGCTGTTTTTT
cdr3_aa: CASSLTGYRGGTGELFF

v_call: TRBV12-3/TRBV12-4
d_call: -
clone_size: few
j_call: TRBJ1-4
cdr3_nt: TGTGCCAGCAGTACTGGGACACTCTCAACTAATGAAAAACTGTTTTTT
cdr3_aa: CASSTGTLSTNEKLFF

v_call: TRBV4-2
d_call: TRBD2
clone_size: -
j_call: TRBJ2-7
cdr3_nt: TGTGCCAGCAGCCAAGGCCAGACTAGCGGGTTCTACGAGCAGTACTTC
cdr3_aa: CASSQGQTSGFYEQYF

v_call: TRBV12-3/TRBV12-4
d_call: TRBD1
clone_size: few
j_call: TRBJ2-2
cdr3_nt: TGTGCCAGCAGCCAGGGGGCCGGGGAGCTGTTTTTT
cdr3_aa: CASSQGAGELFF

v_call: TRBV7-2
d_call: -
clone_size: few
j_call: TRBJ2-1
cdr3_nt: TGTGCCAGCAGCCCCCGTGGCCATGAGCAGTTCTTC
cdr3_aa: CASSPRGHEQFF

v_call: TRBV7-9
d_call: -
clone_size: few
j_call: TRBJ2-3
cdr3_nt: TGTGCCAGCAGCGGGCCGACAGATACGCAGTATTTT
cdr3_aa: CASSGPTDTQYF

v_call: TRBV7-3
d_call: -
clone_size: -
j_call: TRBJ2-3
cdr3_nt: TGTGCCAGCAGCAGAAATCGAGATACGCAGTATTTT
cdr3_aa: CASSRNRDTQYF

v_call: TRBV5-4
d_call: -
clone_size: few
j_call: TRBJ1-2
cdr3_nt: TGTGCCAGCAGCTTGGGTAGGGAAGGTCCGAGCTACACCTTC
cdr3_aa: CASSLGREGPSYTF

v_call: TRBV4-3
d_call: -
clone_size: few
j_call: TRBJ2-3
cdr3_nt: TGCGCCAGCAGCCAAGTGGGACTGGGGCGAGATACGCAGTATTTT
cdr3_aa: CASSQVGLGRDTQYF

v_call: TRBV5-6
d_call: -
clone_size: -
j_call: TRBJ2-7
cdr3_nt: TGTGCCAGCAGGGTATCCCGTAGACCACCCGAGCAGTACTTC
cdr3_aa: CASRVSRRPPEQYF

v_call: TRBV29-1
d_call: TRBD2
clone_size: few
j_call: TRBJ2-1
cdr3_nt: TGCAGCGTTGAACATACACTAGCGAATGAGCAGTTCTTC
cdr3_aa: CSVEHTLANEQFF

v_call: TRBV28
d_call: -
clone_size: -
j_call: TRBJ1-1
cdr3_nt: TGTGCCAGCATAGGTAACACTGAAGCTTTCTTT
cdr3_aa: CASIGNTEAFF

v_call: TRBV11-2
d_call: -
clone_size: -
j_call: TRBJ2-5
cdr3_nt: TGTGCCAGCAGCACGACCACAGGACTTCAAGAGACCCAGTACTTC
cdr3_aa: CASSTTTGLQETQYF

v_call: TRBV6-5
d_call: TRBD1
clone_size: few
j_call: TRBJ1-6
cdr3_nt: TGTGCCAGCAGTTACTTCTCCGGACAGGGCTCACCCCTCCACTTT
cdr3_aa: CASSYFSGQGSPLHF

v_call: TRBV12-3/TRBV12-4
d_call: -
clone_size: few
j_call: TRBJ2-5
cdr3_nt: TGTGCCAGCAGTCATGGGGGCGGGGAGACCCAGTACTTC
cdr3_aa: CASSHGGGETQYF

v_call: TRBV28
d_call: -
clone_size: -
j_call: TRBJ2-3
cdr3_nt: TGTGCCAGCAGAGTTGGTTTTAGCAGACGCACAGATACGCAGTATTTT
cdr3_aa: CASRVGFSRRTDTQYF

v_call: TRBV24-1
d_call: -
clone_size: -
j_call: TRBJ2-6
cdr3_nt: TGTGCCACCAGTGATCCCCGGACAGCGGTCTCTGGGGCCAACGTCCTGACTTTC
cdr3_aa: CATSDPRTAVSGANVLTF

v_call: TRBV7-2
d_call: -
clone_size: -
j_call: TRBJ1-5
cdr3_nt: TGTGCCAGCAGCTTACAGGGAAGCAATCAGCCCCAGCATTTT
cdr3_aa: CASSLQGSNQPQHF

v_call: TRBV12-3/TRBV12-4
d_call: -
clone_size: few
j_call: TRBJ1-1
cdr3_nt: TGTGCCAGCAGTTCTACAGGGAGTAGAGCTTTCTTT
cdr3_aa: CASSSTGSRAFF

v_call: TRBV4-1
d_call: TRBD2
clone_size: few
j_call: TRBJ2-7
cdr3_nt: TGCGCCAGCAGCCAAGATAGCGGGTTAACAATGGGGAGCTCCTACGAGCAGTACTTC
cdr3_aa: CASSQDSGLTMGSSYEQYF

v_call: TRBV6-5
d_call: TRBD1
clone_size: many
j_call: TRBJ2-7
cdr3_nt: TGTGCCAGTTCGGACAGGGTTTCCTACGAGCAGTACTTC
cdr3_aa: CASSDRVSYEQYF

v_call: TRBV24-1
d_call: -
clone_size: many
j_call: TRBJ1-6
cdr3_nt: TGTGCCACCAGAGCTGATGGGGTTAATTCACCCCTCCACTTT
cdr3_aa: CATRADGVNSPLHF

v_call: TRBV2
d_call: -
clone_size: -
j_call: TRBJ1-4
cdr3_nt: TGTGCCAGCAGTGAAGGGAGCATCGTAAAACTGTTTTTT
cdr3_aa: CASSEGSIVKLFF

v_call: TRBV20-1
d_call: -
clone_size: -
j_call: TRBJ2-1
cdr3_nt: TGCAGTGCTCGGGACTCCGGGCCGTCAGTGGGAAATGAGCAGTTCTTC
cdr3_aa: CSARDSGPSVGNEQFF